This T cell receptor beta chain derives from a study of T-cell memory formation after mild COVID-19. Study-wide findings and caveats: Prior to infection, memory already included some responding clones, suggesting cross-reactive memory joined.

This CDR3 is 14 amino acids long. Germline V lookup: CDR1 MNHEY, CDR2 SVGEGT. V lost 6 bases, J lost 1 base, and 10 bases lay in between. TCRdb fed the 5' RACE reads into MiXCR, producing one record per CDR3 protein. The sample consists of a few hundred thousand distinct CDR3 sequences, over 7% of them appearing once. This clonotype was seen only a few times. Its target is not known. Sequencing input: PBMCs or a T cell subset sorted from them (not recorded which). The TCR comes from a man aged 18 to 29 who had mild COVID-19 (a few samples of this study predate the infection). Cell type and time point are not known. This sequence joins TRBV6-2 or TRBV6-3 and TRBJ2-1; D unresolved. CDR3 protein: CASSPPSSYNEQFF. The CDR3 bases are TGTGCCAGCAGCCCTCCCAGTTCCTACAATGAGCAGTTCTTC.